This T cell receptor (beta chain) is from a study of PD-L1 blockade in urothelial cancer. Study information: As for prior chemotherapy regimens, patients had received 0 to 3. Reported median T cell count for blood samples was 130,000 to 150,000.

Comments on this clone: Its antigen remains unidentified.

Assay used: immunoSEQ multiplex PCR; TCRdb lists only in-frame clones, some missing. The sample shows tens of thousands of clones, roughly 84% of them seen only once. The CDR3 covers 15 residues. Germline V CDR1 and CDR2: MGHDK, SYGVNS. V was pared by 3 bases and J by 2 bases, with 13 bases between. Regarding time point: pretreatment peripheral blood. Patients' urothelial carcinoma was locally advanced or metastatic. General study findings and limits: Better progression-free and overall survival followed lower pretreatment blood clonality.

The material was PBMCs, obtained around atezolizumab (anti-PD-L1) treatment. This TCR was recovered from a man between 60 and 75 years old with urothelial cancer. The rearrangement links TRBV25-1 to TRBJ1-1; possible D gene TRBD1, 5 bases. CDR3 sequence (DNA): TGTGCCAGCAGTGAGGGATCGGGGGTAAACACTGAAGCTTTCTTT. This sequence encodes CASSEGSGVNTEAFF. Supplemented by reference TRBV25-1 and TRBJ1-1, the full variable domain reads EADIYQTPRYLVIGTGKKITLECSQTMGHDKMYWYQQDPGMELHLIHYSYGVNSTEKGDLSSESTVSRIRTEHFPLTLESARPSHTSQYLCASSEGSGVNTEAFFGQGTRLTVV.